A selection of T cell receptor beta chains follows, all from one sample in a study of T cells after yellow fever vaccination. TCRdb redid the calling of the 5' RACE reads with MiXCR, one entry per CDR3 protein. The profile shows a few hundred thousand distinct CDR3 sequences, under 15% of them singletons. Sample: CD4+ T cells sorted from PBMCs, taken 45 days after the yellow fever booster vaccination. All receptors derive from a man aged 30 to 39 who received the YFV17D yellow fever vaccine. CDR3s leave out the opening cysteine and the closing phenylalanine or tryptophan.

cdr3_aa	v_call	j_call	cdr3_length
ASSVVGTGGPYNEQF	TRBV9	TRBJ2-1	15
ASSSPGLGGEQF	TRBV12-3/TRBV12-4	TRBJ2-1	12
AISDPAGGPGHEQF	TRBV10-3	TRBJ2-1	14
ASSETGGGQTQY	TRBV6-1	TRBJ2-5	12
ASSPPPGQGAYEQY	TRBV12-3/TRBV12-4	TRBJ2-7	14
ASSLMPSGSPYNEQF	TRBV7-2	TRBJ2-1	15
ASSQGLAGSYNEQF	TRBV4-3	TRBJ2-1	14
ASSFGPGQTNEQF	TRBV5-1	TRBJ2-1	13
ASSGGDRVRYEQF	TRBV7-2	TRBJ2-1	13
SATGANTGELF	TRBV20-1	TRBJ2-2	11
ASKTETNQPQH	TRBV6-2/TRBV6-3	TRBJ1-5	11
ATKGVQVRGVYNSPLH	TRBV28	TRBJ1-6	16
ASSQERRGETQY	TRBV4-2	TRBJ2-5	12
ASSQGSSGSLTPYEQY	TRBV4-3	TRBJ2-7	16
SVLAHTQY	TRBV29-1	TRBJ2-3	8
ASSGDLTGANVLT	TRBV7-8	TRBJ2-6	13
ASSLAPRLNDEQF	TRBV5-1	TRBJ2-1	13
SASSPQRTGELF	TRBV20-1	TRBJ2-2	12
ASSLTPHLAPGEQF	TRBV5-1	TRBJ2-1	14
ASERTEQETQY	TRBV18	TRBJ2-5	11
ASITPRQPQH	TRBV28	TRBJ1-5	10
ASSPRGLAGGGELF	TRBV12-3/TRBV12-4	TRBJ2-2	14